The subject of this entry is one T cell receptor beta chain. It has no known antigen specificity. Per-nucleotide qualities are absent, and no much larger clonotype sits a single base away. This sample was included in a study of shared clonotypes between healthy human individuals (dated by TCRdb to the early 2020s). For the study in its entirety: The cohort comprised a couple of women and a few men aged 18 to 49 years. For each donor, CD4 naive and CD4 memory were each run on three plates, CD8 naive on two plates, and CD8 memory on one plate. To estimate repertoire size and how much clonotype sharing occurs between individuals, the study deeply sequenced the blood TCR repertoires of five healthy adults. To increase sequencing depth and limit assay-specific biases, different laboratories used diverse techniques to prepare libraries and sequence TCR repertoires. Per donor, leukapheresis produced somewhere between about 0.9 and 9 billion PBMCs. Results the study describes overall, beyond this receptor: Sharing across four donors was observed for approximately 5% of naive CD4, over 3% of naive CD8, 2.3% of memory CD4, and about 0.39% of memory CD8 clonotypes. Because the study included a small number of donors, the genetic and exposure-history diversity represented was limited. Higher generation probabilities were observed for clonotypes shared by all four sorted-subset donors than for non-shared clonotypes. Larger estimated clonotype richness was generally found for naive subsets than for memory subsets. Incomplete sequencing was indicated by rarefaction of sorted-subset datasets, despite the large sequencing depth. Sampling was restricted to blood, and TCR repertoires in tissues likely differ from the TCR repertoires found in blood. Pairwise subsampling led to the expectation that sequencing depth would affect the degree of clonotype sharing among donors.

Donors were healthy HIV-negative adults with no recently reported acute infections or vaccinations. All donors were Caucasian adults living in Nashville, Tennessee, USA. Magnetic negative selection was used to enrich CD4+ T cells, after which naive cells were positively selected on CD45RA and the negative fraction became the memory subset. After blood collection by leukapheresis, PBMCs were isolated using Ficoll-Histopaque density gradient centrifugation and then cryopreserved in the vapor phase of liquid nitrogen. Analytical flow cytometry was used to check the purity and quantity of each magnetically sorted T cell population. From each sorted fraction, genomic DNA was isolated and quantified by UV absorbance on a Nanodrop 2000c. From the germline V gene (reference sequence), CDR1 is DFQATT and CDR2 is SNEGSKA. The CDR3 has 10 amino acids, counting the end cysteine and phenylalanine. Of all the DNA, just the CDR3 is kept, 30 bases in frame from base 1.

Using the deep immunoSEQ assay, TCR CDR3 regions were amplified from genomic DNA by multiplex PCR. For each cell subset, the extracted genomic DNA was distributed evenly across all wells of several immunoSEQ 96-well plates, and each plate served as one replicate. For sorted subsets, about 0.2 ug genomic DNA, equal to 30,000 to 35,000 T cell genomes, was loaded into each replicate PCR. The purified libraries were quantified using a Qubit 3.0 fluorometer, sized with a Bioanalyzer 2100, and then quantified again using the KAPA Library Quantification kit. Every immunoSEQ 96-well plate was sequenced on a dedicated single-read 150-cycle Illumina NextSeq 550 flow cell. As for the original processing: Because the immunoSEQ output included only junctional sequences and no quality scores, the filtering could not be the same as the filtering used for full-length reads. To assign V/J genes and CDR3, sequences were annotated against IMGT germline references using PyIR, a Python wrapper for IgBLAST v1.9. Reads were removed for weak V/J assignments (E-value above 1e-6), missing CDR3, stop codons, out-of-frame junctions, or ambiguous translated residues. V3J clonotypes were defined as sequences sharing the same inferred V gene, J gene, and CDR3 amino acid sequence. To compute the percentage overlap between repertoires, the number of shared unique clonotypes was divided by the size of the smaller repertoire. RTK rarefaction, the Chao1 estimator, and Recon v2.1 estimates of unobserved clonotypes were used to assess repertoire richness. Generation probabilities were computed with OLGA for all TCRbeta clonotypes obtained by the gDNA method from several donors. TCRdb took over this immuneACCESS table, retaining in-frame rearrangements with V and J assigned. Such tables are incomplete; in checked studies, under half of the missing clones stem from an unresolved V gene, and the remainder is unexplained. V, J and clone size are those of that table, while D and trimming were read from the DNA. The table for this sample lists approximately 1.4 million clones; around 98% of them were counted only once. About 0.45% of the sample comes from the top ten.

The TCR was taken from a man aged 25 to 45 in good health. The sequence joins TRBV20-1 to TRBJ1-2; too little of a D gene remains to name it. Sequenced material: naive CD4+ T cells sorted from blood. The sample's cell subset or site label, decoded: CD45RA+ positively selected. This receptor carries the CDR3 CRVPGSGYTF. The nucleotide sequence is TGCAGAGTGCCGGGCAGCGGCTACACCTTC.